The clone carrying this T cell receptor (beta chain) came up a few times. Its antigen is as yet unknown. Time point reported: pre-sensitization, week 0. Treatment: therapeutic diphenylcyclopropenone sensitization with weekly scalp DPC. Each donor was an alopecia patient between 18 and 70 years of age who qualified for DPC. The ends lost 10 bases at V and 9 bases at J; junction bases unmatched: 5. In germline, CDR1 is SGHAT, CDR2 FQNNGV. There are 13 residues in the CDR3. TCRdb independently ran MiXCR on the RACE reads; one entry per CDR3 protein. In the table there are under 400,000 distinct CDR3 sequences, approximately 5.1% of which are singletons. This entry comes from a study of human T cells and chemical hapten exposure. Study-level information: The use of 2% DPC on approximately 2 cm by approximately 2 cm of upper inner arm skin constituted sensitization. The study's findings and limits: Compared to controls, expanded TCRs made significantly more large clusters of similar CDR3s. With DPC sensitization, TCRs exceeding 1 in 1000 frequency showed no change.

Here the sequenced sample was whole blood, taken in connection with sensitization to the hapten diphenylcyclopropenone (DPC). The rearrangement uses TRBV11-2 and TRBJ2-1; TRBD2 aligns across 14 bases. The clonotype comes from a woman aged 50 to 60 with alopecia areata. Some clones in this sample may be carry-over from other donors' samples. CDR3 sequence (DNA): TGTGCCACCAGGACTAGCGGGAGGTTTGAGCAGTTCTTC. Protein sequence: CATRTSGRFEQFF.